One and the same sample provided the 23 T cell receptor beta chains below, sequenced in a study of shared clonotypes between healthy human individuals. Only in-frame clones appear in the TCRdb table, and some are missing; sequencing was by immunoSEQ multiplex PCR. The table lists about 2.3 million clones, more than 85% of them singletons. Sample: naive CD4+ T cells from PBMCs. Documented subset: CD45RA+ positively selected. These receptors were obtained from a man between 18 and 29 years old in good health. Some clones in this sample may be carry-over from other donors' samples.

The rearrangement joins TRBV9 to TRBJ1-1; D remains unclear. V was pared by 7 bases and J by 1 base, with 2 bases between. Germline CDR1 is SGDLS and CDR2 is YYNGEE. CDR3 size: 10 residues. The CDR3 here is CASGNTEAFF. Written as DNA, the CDR3 is TGTGCCAGCGGGAACACTGAAGCTTTCTTT.

The gene calls are TRBV7-3 and TRBJ2-5; TRBD1 agrees at 8 bases. The CDR3 runs to 13 residues. The junction had 6 bases not matched to a gene; V was cut back by 6 bases and J by 6 bases. In germline, CDR1 is SGHTA, CDR2 FQGTGA. The DNA of the CDR3 is TGTGCCAGCAGTGCCGACAGGGGTCAGACCCAGTACTTC. Its translation: CASSADRGQTQYF.

The count of this clone is one. J is TRBJ2-3 and V is TRBV2; TRBD2 is a possible D gene (6 bases). The CDR3 spans 14 residues. The V gene's germline CDR1 is SNHLY and CDR2 FYNNEI. Trimming removed 6 bases from V and 0 bases from J, with 10 bases in between. The CDR3 protein is CASRTGASTDTQYF. The CDR3 coding sequence is TGTGCCAGCAGGACGGGAGCTAGCACAGATACGCAGTATTTT.

The CDR3 DNA is TGTTCTTCACCCAGGGGCACCGGGGAGCTGTTTTTT. It codes for CSSPRGTGELFF. The rearrangement links TRBV7-9 to TRBJ2-2; D might be TRBD1 (6 bases). Germline V gives CDR1 SEHNR, CDR2 FQNEAQ (reference sequence). The CDR3 sequence is 12 residues long. Looking up the rest from reference TRBV7-9 and TRBJ2-2 gives the full variable domain: DTGVSQNPRHKITKRGQNVTFRCDPISEHNRLYWYRQTLGQGPEFLTYFQNEAQLEKSRLLSDRFSAERPKGSFSTLEIQRTEQGDSAMYLCSSPRGTGELFFGEGSRLTVL.

This clone was seen once. This chain links TRBV5-6 with TRBJ2-7, with 9 bases matching TRBD1. V was pared by 4 bases and J by 3 bases, with 11 bases of the junction left unmatched. CDR3 length: 16 residues. Germline V CDR1 and CDR2: SGHDT, YYEEEE. CDR3 in DNA: TGTGCCAGCAGCCAAGCAATGGGGACAGGGCACTACGAGCAGTACTTC. As protein: CASSQAMGTGHYEQYF.

The V and J genes are TRBV10-3 and TRBJ2-7; TRBD2 aligns across 14 bases. The CDR3 length is 18 residues. Germline values: CDR1 ENHRY, CDR2 SYGVKD. V was pared by 3 bases and J by 3 bases, with 10 bases of the junction left unmatched. CDR3 residues: CAISEWGTSGSVFYEQYF. As DNA, the CDR3 is TGTGCCATCAGTGAATGGGGGACTAGCGGGAGCGTTTTCTACGAGCAGTACTTC.

The chain joins TRBV6-5 to TRBJ1-2; 7 positions agree with TRBD1. J lost 7 bases, V lost 4 bases, and 9 bases had no gene match. The CDR3 has 14 residues. Looked up from germline, CDR1 is MNHEY and CDR2 is SVGAGI. CDR3 sequence reads: CASSLQGRVSGYTF. For the CDR3, the DNA is TGTGCCAGCAGTTTACAGGGGCGTGTGAGTGGCTACACCTTC.

V and J are TRBV27 and TRBJ1-1; D unresolved. V was cut by 2 bases and J by 4 bases, with 8 bases left in between. The germline gives CDR1 MNHEY, CDR2 SMNVEV (reference sequence). The CDR3 sequence is 13 residues long. The CDR3 DNA reads TGTGCCAGCAGTTTACACCGGACCACTGAAGCTTTCTTT. Translation: CASSLHRTTEAFF.

This rearrangement joins TRBV6-6 to TRBJ2-7, with 11 bases that match TRBD2. The V and J ends lost 7 bases and 3 bases, in that order; junction bases with no gene match: 5. Germline assignment: CDR1 MNHNY and CDR2 SVGAGI (reference sequence). The CDR3 has 14 residues. CDR3 amino acids: CASTNLAGGYEQYF. In DNA form, the CDR3 reads TGTGCCAGCACCAACCTAGCGGGAGGCTACGAGCAGTACTTC.

Written as DNA, the CDR3 is TGTGCCAGCAGTTTACCACAGGGGGGCTACACCTTC. It is translated as CASSLPQGGYTF. The chain is built from TRBV28 and TRBJ1-2, with 7 nucleotides matching TRBD1. Germline CDR1 reads MDHEN; CDR2 reads SYDVKM. With 2 bases clipped from V and 8 bases from J, the junction kept 2 bases outside the gene matches. The CDR3 length is 12 residues.

About this clone: Within the sample, other DNA sequences also encode this same CDR3. V is TRBV5-1 and J is TRBJ2-7; TRBD1 agrees at 8 bases. V trimming: 4 bases; J trimming: 2 bases; junction bases outside the gene matches: 8. Germline CDR1 is SGHRS and CDR2 is YFSETQ. CDR3 length equals 15 residues. This CDR3 is CASSPGGQGPYEQYF. The CDR3, as DNA: TGCGCCAGCAGCCCCGGCGGACAGGGCCCCTACGAGCAGTACTTC.

This chain joins TRBV29-1 and TRBJ2-3; no firm D call. Germline values: CDR1 SQVTM, CDR2 ANQGSEA. This CDR3 contains 12 residues. V was shortened by 4 bases and J by 3 bases, with 8 bases between the two germline ends. The CDR3 region is CSVVMGTDTQYF. The CDR3 DNA sequence: TGCAGCGTTGTGATGGGAACAGATACGCAGTATTTT.

The rearrangement uses TRBV25-1 and TRBJ2-3, with a weak D call TRBD2 (5 bases). V was pared by 6 bases and J by 4 bases, with 17 bases between. Germline CDR1 reads MGHDK; CDR2 reads SYGVNS. The length of the CDR3 is 15 residues. CDR3 residues: CASRARSGGADTQYF. The CDR3 DNA reads as TGTGCCAGCAGGGCTCGAAGCGGTGGAGCAGATACGCAGTATTTT.

This clone was counted between two and nine times. The CDR3 coding sequence is TGTGCCTGGAGTCCCTGGGACAGGGGGAGCACTGAAGCTTTCTTT. Protein sequence: CAWSPWDRGSTEAFF. The rearrangement uses TRBV30 and TRBJ1-1; 11 positions agree with TRBD1. The CDR3 length is 15 residues. The V and J ends lost 2 bases and 4 bases, in that order; junction bases with no gene match: 6. Germline CDR1 reads GTSNPN; CDR2 reads SVGIG (reference sequence). Based on the CDR3 plus reference TRBV30 and TRBJ1-1, the full variable domain is SQTIHQWPATLVQPVGSPLSLECTVEGTSNPNLYWYRQAAGRGLQLLFYSVGIGQISSEVPQNLSASRPQDRQFILSSKKLLLSDSGFYLCAWSPWDRGSTEAFFGQGTRLTVV.

The V gene is TRBV7-2, the J gene TRBJ1-1; the D is unclear. Trimming removed 5 bases at V and 2 bases at J, with 9 bases between. Germline V CDR1 and CDR2: SGHTA, FQGNSA. The CDR3 length is 13 residues. As DNA, the CDR3 is TGTGCCAGCAGCCCACCGGCCAACACTGAAGCTTTCTTT. Amino acids: CASSPPANTEAFF.

This sequence joins TRBV15 and TRBJ1-1; D unresolved. V gave up 1 base and J gave up 2 bases, with 11 bases separating them. The CDR3 totals 15 residues. Germline V gene sequence: CDR1 LNHNV, CDR2 YYDKDF (reference sequence). The DNA of the CDR3 is TGTGCCACCAGCAGAGTTCCGGGCAGTAACACTGAAGCTTTCTTT. Protein sequence: CATSRVPGSNTEAFF.

The chain combines TRBV5-1 with TRBJ1-2, with 8 bases lining up with TRBD1. V gave up 0 bases and J gave up 8 bases; unmatched junction bases: 3. Germline-derived CDR1 and CDR2 are SGHRS and YFSETQ. The CDR3 spans 13 residues. This CDR3 is CASSLGQGTGYTF. CDR3 DNA: TGCGCCAGCAGCTTGGGACAGGGGACCGGCTACACCTTC.

Comment on this clone: Other nucleotide sequences in the sample specify the same CDR3. J is TRBJ2-1 and V is TRBV5-1; 7 bases align to TRBD1. CDR1 is SGHRS and CDR2 is YFSETQ in the germline V gene. This CDR3 is 13 amino acids long. The trim removed 4 bases at V and 4 bases at J, leaving 2 bases unmatched. CDR3 nucleotides: TGCGCCAGCAGCCTGACAGGGTACAATGAGCAGTTCTTC. Its translation is CASSLTGYNEQFF.

Notes on this clone: This sample also contains other DNA sequences that code for the same CDR3. This chain connects TRBV5-1 to TRBJ2-5; 14 bases agree with TRBD2. J lost 2 bases, V lost 0 bases, and 3 bases had no gene match. The CDR3 is 17 residues long. Germline assignment: CDR1 SGHRS and CDR2 YFSETQ. CDR3 region: CASSLGGLAGGQETQYF. The CDR3 coding sequence is TGCGCCAGCAGCTTGGGAGGACTAGCGGGAGGTCAAGAGACCCAGTACTTC.

This sequence joins TRBV5-6 and TRBJ2-2; D might be TRBD2 (6 bases). This CDR3 comprises 16 residues. Looked up from germline, CDR1 is SGHDT and CDR2 is YYEEEE. V dropped 0 bases and J dropped 4 bases, with 13 bases sitting between them. The CDR3 DNA sequence: TGTGCCAGCAGCTTGGCCCTGGCGGGGATCACCGGGGAGCTGTTTTTT. Its translation is CASSLALAGITGELFF.

The chain carries TRBV11-2 and TRBJ2-3, with 13 nucleotides matching TRBD2. The CDR3 is 16 residues long. Germline values: CDR1 SGHAT, CDR2 FQNNGV. The junction had 6 bases not matched to a gene; V was cut back by 5 bases and J by 4 bases. CDR3 DNA sequence: TGTGCCAGCAGCCCAACCGGACTAGCGGGAGCAGATACGCAGTATTTT. This encodes CASSPTGLAGADTQYF.

The chain couples TRBV7-9 to TRBJ2-1, with TRBD2 identical over 12 bases. Germline lookup yields CDR1 SEHNR and CDR2 FQNEAQ (reference sequence). The CDR3 covers 18 residues. Losses at the gene ends were 5 bases for V and 1 base for J; bases not matched to a gene: 9. The CDR3 spells CASSLETSGRGSYNEQFF. The DNA of the CDR3 is TGTGCCAGCAGCCTAGAGACTAGCGGGAGAGGGTCCTACAATGAGCAGTTCTTC.

This clone was detected a few times. The chain combines TRBV7-9 with TRBJ1-4; 7 bases match TRBD1. Germline values: CDR1 SEHNR, CDR2 FQNEAQ (reference sequence). Trimming cost V 0 bases and J 5 bases; bases outside gene matches: 3. CDR3 length: 15 residues. The chain's CDR3 is CASSLAGQPNEKLFF. CDR3 nucleotides: TGTGCCAGCAGCTTAGCGGGACAGCCGAATGAAAAACTGTTTTTT.